Presented here are 8 T cell receptor beta chains from one specimen sequenced in a study of cytotoxic CD8 clonotypes in ibrutinib-treated CLL. TCRdb keeps only in-frame clones here, not all; method: immunoSEQ multiplex PCR. In the table there are about 97,000 clones, roughly 80% of which are singletons. The input for sequencing was PBMCs, taken after 12 months of ibrutinib treatment. The origin of the receptors is a human donor with chronic lymphocytic leukemia.

V is TRBV19 and J is TRBJ2-5; 7 nucleotides match TRBD2. Germline V gene data show CDR1 as LNHDA and CDR2 as SQIVND (reference sequence). After removal of 4 bases from V and 0 bases from J, the junction contained 5 bases not matched to a gene. The CDR3 contains 15 residues. CDR3 coding DNA: TGTGCCAGTAGTACCCCCACTAGCGACCAAGAGACCCAGTACTTC. Translating gives CASSTPTSDQETQYF.

V and J are TRBV11-3 and TRBJ1-1; D gene unclear. Trimming pared 2 bases from V and 3 bases from J, leaving 7 bases between. Germline V lookup: CDR1 SGHNT, CDR2 YENEEA. The CDR3 sequence is 13 residues long. The CDR3 region is CASSLRPDTEAFF. The CDR3 DNA follows: TGTGCCAGCAGCTTAAGGCCGGACACTGAAGCTTTCTTT.

V and J are TRBV28 and TRBJ2-3, with 11 bases lining up with TRBD2. This CDR3 contains 16 residues. V shed 6 bases and J 3 bases; nucleotides not matched to a gene: 8. Germline V gives CDR1 MDHEN, CDR2 SYDVKM. As DNA, the CDR3 is TGTGCCAGCAGACCTCTAGCGGGGGGAGTGACAGATACGCAGTATTTT. Its translation is CASRPLAGGVTDTQYF.

Note on this clone: The junction departs from germline at one end; a sequencing error may be responsible. The chain employs TRBV19 and TRBJ1-1, with no clear D. This CDR3 is built from 12 residues. Looked up from germline, CDR1 is LNHDA and CDR2 is SQIVND (reference sequence). The CDR3 is CASSRASAFVSF. The CDR3 coding sequence is TGTGCCAGTAGCCGCGCTTCGGCTTTTGTAAGCTTT.

The V gene is TRBV6-6, the J gene TRBJ2-7; TRBD1 aligns across 9 bases. With 7 bases clipped from V and 4 bases from J, the junction kept 8 bases outside the gene matches. In germline, CDR1 is MNHNY, CDR2 SVGAGI (reference sequence). This CDR3 region has 14 residues. The DNA of the CDR3 is TGTGCCAGCACTCAGCCAGGGACAGGGTACGAGCAGTACTTC. It translates to CASTQPGTGYEQYF.

This clone showed up just a few times. This chain uses TRBV4-3 with TRBJ2-1; 7 bases are a match to TRBD1. The CDR3 contains 17 residues. Trimming cost V 3 bases and J 0 bases; bases outside gene matches: 8. CDR1 is LGHNA, CDR2 YSLEER, per germline. Here the CDR3 reads CASSQFVTGNSYNEQFF. For the CDR3, the DNA is TGCGCCAGCAGCCAGTTTGTGACAGGGAACTCCTACAATGAGCAGTTCTTC.

Note on this clone: This CDR3 is also generated by other DNA sequences in the sample. The gene calls are TRBV9 and TRBJ2-1, with D perhaps given as TRBD1 or TRBD2 (5 bases each). CDR3 length: 15 amino acids. The germline V gene has CDR1 SGDLS and CDR2 YYNGEE. Trimming stripped 0 bases from V and 2 bases from J, with 9 bases between. The CDR3 here is CASSVVGDAYNEQFF. In DNA, the CDR3 is TGTGCCAGCAGCGTAGTGGGGGACGCCTACAATGAGCAGTTCTTC.

The rearrangement joins TRBV9 to TRBJ1-4; no clear D gene. This CDR3 is built from 12 residues. Trimming removed 4 bases at V and 4 bases at J, with 5 bases between. Germline CDR1 and CDR2: SGDLS and YYNGEE. The CDR3 nucleotides read TGTGCCAGCAGCCGCGGTAATGAAAAACTGTTTTTT. Encoded protein: CASSRGNEKLFF. Full variable domain (missing parts from reference TRBV9 and TRBJ1-4): DSGVTQTPKHLITATGQRVTLRCSPRSGDLSVYWYQQSLDQGLQFLIQYYNGEERAKGNILERFSAQQFPDLHSELNLSSLELGDSALYFCASSRGNEKLFFGSGTQLSVL.